What follows describes a single T cell receptor beta chain. The CDR3 covers 16 residues. Germline CDR1 reads SGHTA; CDR2 reads FQGNSA. The V end lost 5 bases, the J end lost 3 bases, and 20 bases lay between the germline ends. This entry is derived from a study of glioma-infiltrating T cells. Using RNA template, CDR3s of TCR alpha and beta were amplified with iRepertoire arm-PCR. TCRdb reprocessed the multiplex PCR reads via MiXCR and lists one record per CDR3 protein. The repertoire holds about 180,000 distinct CDR3 sequences, with under 55% as singletons. The TCR comes from a human donor with low-grade glioma or glioblastoma, undergoing nonglioma brain surgery, or in good health (not recorded which). The sequencing input was glioma tissue, nonneoplastic brain tissue, or PBMCs (not recorded which). V gene TRBV7-2 combines with J gene TRBJ2-7, with D perhaps given as TRBD1 or TRBD2 (5 bases each). The CDR3 is CASSPNANGAYYEQYF. CDR3 nucleotides: TGTGCCAGCAGCCCGAACGCCAACGGGGCCTACTACGAGCAGTACTTC. Supplemented by reference TRBV7-2 and TRBJ2-7, the full variable domain reads GAGVSQSPSNKVTEKGKDVELRCDPISGHTALYWYRQSLGQGLEFLIYFQGNSAPDKSGLPSDRFSAERTGGSVSTLTIQRTQQEDSAVYLCASSPNANGAYYEQYFGPGTRLTVT.